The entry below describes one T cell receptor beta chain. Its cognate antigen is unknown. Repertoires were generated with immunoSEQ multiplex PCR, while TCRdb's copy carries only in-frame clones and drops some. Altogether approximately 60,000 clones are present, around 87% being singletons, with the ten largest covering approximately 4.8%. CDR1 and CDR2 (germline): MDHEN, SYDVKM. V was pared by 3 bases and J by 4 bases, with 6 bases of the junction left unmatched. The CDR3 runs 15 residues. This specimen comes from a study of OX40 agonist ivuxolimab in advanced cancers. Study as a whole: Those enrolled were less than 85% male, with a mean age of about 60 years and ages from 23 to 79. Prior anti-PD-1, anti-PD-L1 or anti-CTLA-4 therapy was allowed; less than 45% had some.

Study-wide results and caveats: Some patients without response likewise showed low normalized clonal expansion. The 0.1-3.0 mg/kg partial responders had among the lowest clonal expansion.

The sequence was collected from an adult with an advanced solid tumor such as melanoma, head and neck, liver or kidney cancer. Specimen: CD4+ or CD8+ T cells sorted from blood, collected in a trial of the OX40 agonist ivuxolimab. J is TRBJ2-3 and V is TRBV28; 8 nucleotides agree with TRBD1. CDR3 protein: CASSFLDRVADTQYF. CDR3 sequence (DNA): TGTGCCAGCAGTTTCTTGGACAGGGTCGCAGATACGCAGTATTTT.